The subject of this entry is one T cell receptor (beta chain). The data belong to a study of monozygotic twins with inflammatory bowel disease. The CDR3 length is 15 residues. From germline, CDR1 is SGHRS and CDR2 YFSETQ. TCRalpha and TCRbeta cDNA underwent two nested PCRs of roughly 15 and 9 cycles. From its re-call of the 5' RACE reads, TCRdb lists each CDR3 protein once, without DNA. Its table lists about 380,000 distinct CDR3 sequences. Blood, approximately 2.3 ml, was drawn per donor. The chain has TRBV5-1 and TRBJ2-2; as DNA is missing, the TRBD2 call by TCRdb cannot be tested. The origin of this receptor is a human donor with ulcerative colitis or Crohn's disease, or a healthy co-twin of an affected twin (not recorded which). Sequencing was performed on blood. The CDR3 is CASSVQGGDTGELFF.